The 28 T cell receptor beta chains below all came from one sample that was sequenced in a study of cytomegalovirus exposure and HLA in healthy donors. Primers included in the PCR were 60 Vbeta and 13 Jbeta primers. This table comes from immunoSEQ multiplex PCR, and its TCRdb copy is limited to in-frame clones, with some not included. The data contain about 140,000 clones, approximately 82% of them singletons. The source material was PBMCs. These receptors originate from a woman between 40 and 50 years old in good health and CMV-seronegative.

V usage is TRBV28 and J usage is TRBJ2-3; no firm D call. V was trimmed by 7 bases and J by 0 bases, leaving 11 bases between them. Germline CDR1 MDHEN, CDR2 SYDVKM. CDR3 length equals 14 residues. This CDR3 is CASMVTGSTDTQYF. For the CDR3, the DNA is TGTGCCAGCATGGTTACGGGTAGCACAGATACGCAGTATTTT.

The rearrangement joins TRBV18 to TRBJ1-1, with 7 bases matching TRBD1. J was trimmed by 5 bases and V by 2 bases; bases with no gene match: 5. CDR3 length equals 14 residues. Germline loops: CDR1 KGHSH, CDR2 LQKENI. The CDR3 reads CASSPDRVGTEAFF. Written as DNA, the CDR3 is TGTGCCAGCTCACCAGACAGGGTGGGGACTGAAGCTTTCTTT. Together with reference TRBV18 and TRBJ1-1, the CDR3 gives the full variable domain: NAGVMQNPRHLVRRRGQEARLRCSPMKGHSHVYWYRQLPEEGLKFMVYLQKENIIDESGMPKERFSAEFPKEGPSILRIQQVVRGDSAAYFCASSPDRVGTEAFFGQGTRLTVV.

The J gene is TRBJ2-5, the V gene TRBV14; 12 bases map to TRBD2. The J call may not be correct, given that the DNA end is closer to TRBJ2-7. The CDR3 runs to 16 residues. CDR1 is SGHDN and CDR2 is FVKESK in the germline V gene. The CDR3 nucleotides read TGTGCCAGCAGCCGAAGCTTACTAGCGGGAGGAAACGAGCAGTACTTC. This codes for CASSRSLLAGGNEQYF.

The chain recombines TRBV7-2 with TRBJ2-1; 8 bases agree with TRBD2. This CDR3 region has 17 residues. In germline, CDR1 is SGHTA, CDR2 FQGNSA. V shed 6 bases and J 6 bases; nucleotides not matched to a gene: 16. This CDR3 reads CASREAGAREGRNEQFF. DNA for the CDR3: TGTGCCAGCAGAGAAGCGGGGGCGAGGGAGGGACGCAATGAGCAGTTCTTC.

The genes are TRBV5-1 and TRBJ2-1; D unresolved. The CDR3 consists of 15 residues. Germline V CDR1 and CDR2: SGHRS, YFSETQ. The V end lost 1 base, the J end lost 9 bases, and 17 bases lay between the germline ends. CDR3 nucleotide sequence: TGCGCCAGCAGCTTGTCTACGAATCTTCGTAGTGAGCAGTTCTTC. It yields the protein CASSLSTNLRSEQFF.

This clone was seen only a few times. The rearrangement links TRBV14 to TRBJ2-1; 7 positions match TRBD2. Germline-derived CDR1 and CDR2 are SGHDN and FVKESK. V trimming: 11 bases; J trimming: 9 bases; junction bases outside the gene matches: 22. The CDR3 has 16 amino acids. The CDR3 DNA sequence: TGTGCCTCCCGCGCCCTCGGTGAGGATGGGGGGGGTGAGCAGTTCTTC. Translated: CASRALGEDGGGEQFF. Using reference TRBV14 and TRBJ2-1 for the parts outside the CDR3, the full variable domain is EAGVTQFPSHSVIEKGQTVTLRCDPISGHDNLYWYRRVMGKEIKFLLHFVKESKQDESGMPNNRFLAERTGGTYSTLKVQPAELEDSGVYFCASRALGEDGGGEQFFGPGTRLTVL.

The chain combines TRBV19 with TRBJ1-2, with 8 nucleotides matching TRBD1. Germline CDR1 and CDR2: LNHDA and SQIVND (reference sequence). Trimming removed 6 bases from V and 4 bases from J; junction bases left unmatched: 4. The CDR3 covers 13 residues. The CDR3 sequence is CASSRQGSYGYTF. The CDR3 nucleotides are TGTGCCAGTAGCCGACAGGGGAGCTATGGCTACACCTTC.

J is TRBJ2-2 and V is TRBV7-3; 7 bases fit TRBD2. The CDR3 runs to 14 residues. Per the germline V gene, CDR1 is SGHTA and CDR2 is FQGTGA. V shed 5 bases and J 7 bases; nucleotides not matched to a gene: 7. The CDR3 DNA sequence: TGTGCCAGCAGCCCCCCTGGACTAGTCGGGGAGCTGTTTTTT. Translating it yields CASSPPGLVGELFF.

This chain links TRBV5-1 with TRBJ2-2; the match to TRBD1 covers 8 bases. Germline V gene sequence: CDR1 SGHRS, CDR2 YFSETQ. The CDR3 extends over 15 amino acids. J gave up 4 bases and V 2 bases, and 4 bases lay outside the gene matches. As DNA, the CDR3 is TGCGCCAGCAGCTTAGGACAGGGCGGCACCGGGGAGCTGTTTTTT. It yields the protein CASSLGQGGTGELFF.

In this sample, this clone turned up a few times. This chain joins TRBV29-1 and TRBJ2-7, with 9 positions matching TRBD1. Trimming at V came to 6 bases and at J to 3 bases, leaving 9 bases not matched to a gene. Germline V gene data show CDR1 as SQVTM and CDR2 as ANQGSEA. This CDR3 comprises 14 residues. The chain's CDR3 is CSVRGQGLGYEQYF. CDR3 in DNA: TGCAGCGTGCGGGGACAGGGTCTTGGCTACGAGCAGTACTTC.

This sequence joins TRBV10-3 and TRBJ2-7, with 8 bases that match TRBD2. With V trimmed by 3 bases and J by 0 bases, 1 base remained unmatched. The germline V gene encodes CDR1 ENHRY and CDR2 SYGVKD. This CDR3 region has 14 residues. CDR3 in DNA: TGTGCCATCAGTGAAAGCGGGAGCTCCTACGAGCAGTACTTC. As protein: CAISESGSSYEQYF.

The V and J genes are TRBV7-2 and TRBJ2-3; no reliable D call. Germline values: CDR1 SGHTA, CDR2 FQGNSA. The CDR3 length is 15 residues. Trimming cost V 4 bases and J 6 bases, with 17 bases left between them. CDR3 DNA sequence: TGTGCCAGCAGCTACGACTCGGCCCTGCGGGATACGCAGTATTTT. Its translation is CASSYDSALRDTQYF.

The chain uses TRBV5-1 and TRBJ2-1; maybe TRBD2 (5 bases). In germline, CDR1 is SGHRS, CDR2 YFSETQ. The CDR3 has 16 residues. Trimming shortened V by 1 base and J by 1 base, and 12 bases separated the two germline ends. The CDR3 spells CASSLSLRGSYNEQFF. In nucleotides, the CDR3 is TGCGCCAGCAGCTTGTCTCTAAGAGGGTCCTACAATGAGCAGTTCTTC.

This chain connects TRBV6-5 to TRBJ2-7; 9 bases are shared with TRBD1. CDR3 size: 15 residues. Germline V gene lookup returns CDR1 MNHEY and CDR2 SVGAGI. V trimming: 0 bases; J trimming: 2 bases; junction bases outside the gene matches: 2. The CDR3 sequence is CASSYSGTGTYEQYF. CDR3 coding DNA: TGTGCCAGCAGTTACTCGGGGACAGGGACCTACGAGCAGTACTTC.

This chain connects TRBV7-3 to TRBJ2-1; 11 bases line up with TRBD2. J lost 6 bases, V lost 5 bases, and 9 bases had no gene match. The CDR3 is made up of 16 amino acids. The V gene's germline CDR1 is SGHTA and CDR2 FQGTGA. The CDR3 DNA sequence: TGTGCCAGCAGCCCAGCCCCGGGACTAGCGGTCAATGAGCAGTTCTTC. Its protein product is CASSPAPGLAVNEQFF.

The rearrangement links TRBV30 to TRBJ1-5, with D hard to call. The V gene lost 5 bases and the J gene lost 4 bases, with 6 bases spanning the gap. Germline loops: CDR1 GTSNPN, CDR2 SVGIG (reference sequence). This CDR3 contains 11 residues. The chain's CDR3 is CAWGENQPQHF. The CDR3 nucleotides are TGTGCCTGGGGGGAGAATCAGCCCCAGCATTTT.

The J gene is TRBJ2-7, the V gene TRBV7-6; no clear D gene. The CDR3 runs 12 residues. Germline V CDR1 and CDR2: SGHVS, FNYEAQ. V was shortened by 5 bases and J by 2 bases, with 7 bases between the two germline ends. CDR3 residues: CASSLNTYEQYF. DNA for the CDR3: TGTGCCAGCAGCCTTAATACCTACGAGCAGTACTTC.

The chain joins TRBV7-2 to TRBJ1-2, with 9 bases identical to TRBD1. The CDR3 covers 13 residues. Trimming removed 4 bases from V and 5 bases from J; junction bases left unmatched: 2. Looked up from germline, CDR1 is SGHTA and CDR2 is FQGNSA. The CDR3 protein is CASSSGQGYGYTF. The CDR3 bases are TGTGCCAGCAGCTCCGGACAGGGGTATGGCTACACCTTC.

The chain uses TRBV6-1 and TRBJ1-3; D call uncertain. The germline V and J ends were trimmed by 4 bases and 3 bases, with 16 bases remaining between them. Germline V gene sequence: CDR1 MNHNS, CDR2 SASEGT. This CDR3 has 16 amino acids. The DNA of the CDR3 is TGTGCCAGCAGTGTCCAGGACGGGAAGTATGGAAACACCATATATTTT. It encodes CASSVQDGKYGNTIYF.

The gene calls are TRBV28 and TRBJ2-7; D possibly corresponds to TRBD1 (5 bases). Germline CDR1 and CDR2: MDHEN and SYDVKM. The V end lost 8 bases, the J end lost 2 bases, and 13 bases lay between the germline ends. This CDR3 region has 13 residues. Here the CDR3 reads CASFAGLTYEQYF. The CDR3 region has the DNA TGTGCCAGCTTTGCAGGGCTCACCTACGAGCAGTACTTC.

The chain couples TRBV7-9 to TRBJ2-2, with 9 bases matching TRBD2. The germline V gene encodes CDR1 SEHNR and CDR2 FQNEAQ (reference sequence). Germline trimming cut 5 bases from V and 1 base from J; bases unmatched to any gene: 8. The CDR3 length is 17 residues. In nucleotides, the CDR3 is TGTGCCAGCAGCCCCCAGCTAGCGGGACAGAACACCGGGGAGCTGTTTTTT. Translated: CASSPQLAGQNTGELFF.

The chain recombines TRBV27 with TRBJ1-2; D is unresolved. With 6 bases removed from V and 9 bases from J, the gap between germline ends came to 17 bases. The CDR3 sequence is 13 residues long. Germline V gives CDR1 MNHEY, CDR2 SMNVEV (reference sequence). Written as DNA, the CDR3 is TGTGCCAGCAGCCTCGGACTGCCCGGGAGCTACACCTTC. It codes for CASSLGLPGSYTF.

The CDR3 is CASTRPGQGISPLHF. CDR3 DNA: TGTGCCAGCACCAGACCGGGACAGGGGATTTCACCCCTCCACTTT. This chain connects TRBV7-9 to TRBJ1-6, with TRBD1 matching over 10 bases. The V gene end was trimmed by 7 bases and the J gene end by 9 bases; junction bases not matched to a gene: 9. This CDR3 contains 15 residues. Germline V lookup: CDR1 SEHNR, CDR2 FQNEAQ (reference sequence).

The CDR3 loop reads CASSSGLHNEQFF. The CDR3 nucleotides read TGTGCCAGCAGCTCGGGACTCCACAATGAGCAGTTCTTC. This rearrangement joins TRBV14 to TRBJ2-1, with D possibly being TRBD2 (6 bases). The V end was cut by 5 bases, the J end by 5 bases, with 10 bases between. Germline V gene data show CDR1 as SGHDN and CDR2 as FVKESK. The CDR3 length is 13 residues.

The genes are TRBV19 and TRBJ2-1, with D perhaps matching TRBD1 (6 bases). The CDR3 is 17 residues long. Germline CDR1 and CDR2: LNHDA and SQIVND (reference sequence). With 0 bases removed from V and 4 bases from J, the gap between germline ends came to 16 bases. The DNA for the CDR3 is TGTGCCAGTAGTATAGATGTAACAGGGCGAGGATACAATGAGCAGTTCTTC. This sequence encodes CASSIDVTGRGYNEQFF.

V and J are TRBV7-6 and TRBJ2-5; a possible D gene is TRBD2 (6 bases). The CDR3 runs to 16 residues. V dropped 1 base and J dropped 1 base, with 13 bases sitting between them. In germline, CDR1 is SGHVS, CDR2 FNYEAQ. This CDR3 is CASSLGFGGAQETQYF. The CDR3 DNA reads TGTGCCAGCAGCTTAGGTTTTGGCGGGGCCCAAGAGACCCAGTACTTC. The complete variable domain, with remaining parts taken from reference TRBV7-6 and TRBJ2-5, reads GAGVSQSPRYKVTKRGQDVALRCDPISGHVSLYWYRQALGQGPEFLTYFNYEAQQDKSGLPNDRFSAERPEGSISTLTIQRTEQRDSAMYRCASSLGFGGAQETQYFGPGTRLLVL.

V and J are TRBV7-3 and TRBJ2-2; 9 nucleotides line up with TRBD1. This CDR3 region has 17 residues. The V and J ends lost 4 bases and 3 bases, in that order; junction bases with no gene match: 9. Per the germline V gene, CDR1 is SGHTA and CDR2 is FQGTGA. CDR3: CASSYWPGTGHTGELFF. Written as DNA, the CDR3 is TGTGCCAGCAGCTACTGGCCCGGGACAGGGCACACCGGGGAGCTGTTTTTT.

The chain is built from TRBV10-1 and TRBJ2-7; weak D call: TRBD2 (5 bases). The CDR3 length is 14 residues. Germline loops: CDR1 WNHNN, CDR2 SYGVQD (reference sequence). Trimming took 2 bases from V and 2 from J, leaving 10 bases between them. Written as DNA, the CDR3 is TGCGCCAGCAGTGAGCCGGGAATCACCTACGAGCAGTACTTC. It specifies CASSEPGITYEQYF.